This TCR beta chain was observed in a study of CD8+ T cells in alopecia areata. Findings of the study overall: While patients received tofacitinib, many expanded lesional clones remained present in scalp and blood.

A word on this clone: Its antigen remains unknown. A read error may account for a junction end that differs from germline.

Following extraction, RNA underwent reverse transcription to cDNA, which served as the sequencing template. TCRdb's copy holds only in-frame clones and misses some; the assay was immunoSEQ multiplex PCR. Of under 350,000 clones listed, nearly 60% are singletons. Treatment defined: oral pan-JAK inhibitor, 5-10 mg twice daily. Peripheral blood, together with lesional scalp punch biopsies, was collected from alopecia areata patients. Germline-derived CDR1 and CDR2 are SGHAT and FQNNGV. The CDR3 runs to 14 residues. Sequencing was performed on CD4+ T cells sorted from blood, taken at week 24, from a patient treated with tofacitinib. This TCR came from a human donor with alopecia areata. V usage is TRBV11-2 and J usage is TRBJ2-1; 7 nucleotides agree with TRBD2. The CDR3 sequence is CASISSGIYNEQFF. The CDR3 DNA is TGTGCGAGCATTTCTAGCGGCATCTACAATGAGCAGTTCTTC.